The TCR beta chain described here comes from a study of blood T cell repertoires in COVID-19. Study-level information: PBMCs, B-cell-depleted T cells, or T cells were the source of the cDNA or gDNA that made up the material.

The CDR3 has 14 amino acids. Looked up from germline, CDR1 is MNHEY and CDR2 is SVGAGI. V was pared by 2 bases and J by 4 bases, with 5 bases of the junction left unmatched. Original processing notes: Reference gene primer amplification yielded estimated nucleated cell counts. Profiled with immunoSEQ multiplex PCR; TCRdb holds only in-frame clones, not every one. The DNA gave D and trimming, while V, J and clone size come from that table. The sample holds some 120,000 clones, over 75% seen once. This clone was counted only a few times. The sequenced sample consisted of peripheral blood. This chain joins TRBV6-5 and TRBJ2-7; TRBD2 matches at 7 bases. This sequence originates from an older woman with acute or convalescent COVID-19. CDR3 in amino acids: CASSYGLAEYEQYF. The CDR3 nucleotides are TGTGCCAGCAGTTACGGGCTAGCGGAGTACGAGCAGTACTTC.